This is a list of T cell receptor beta chains from one sample in a study of blood T cell repertoires in COVID-19. Assay: immunoSEQ multiplex PCR; the TCRdb copy retains only in-frame clones and omits some. This sample has 350,000 to 400,000 clones, with over 75% found just once. Sample: PBMCs or T cells enriched from blood (not recorded which). Source of these receptors: a man aged 40-49 years in a cohort exposed to, infected with or recovered from COVID-19 (not recorded which). Each CDR3 is given with its conserved first and last residue. Each record gives: CDR3 length, V gene, J gene, CDR3 protein.

CDR3 length: 14; V gene: TRBV19; J gene: TRBJ2-1; CDR3 protein: CASSSRGTYNEQFF
CDR3 length: 16; V gene: TRBV11-2; J gene: TRBJ1-6; CDR3 protein: CASSLDTGSAYSPLHF
CDR3 length: 15; V gene: TRBV7-7; J gene: TRBJ2-1; CDR3 protein: CASSSQEGAVNEQFF
CDR3 length: 15; V gene: TRBV18; J gene: TRBJ2-7; CDR3 protein: CASSPSKAGFYEQYF
CDR3 length: 13; V gene: TRBV9; J gene: TRBJ2-1; CDR3 protein: CASSVAVYNEQFF
CDR3 length: 14; V gene: TRBV7-2; J gene: TRBJ1-1; CDR3 protein: CASSLSGVNTEAFF
CDR3 length: 14; V gene: TRBV7-9; J gene: TRBJ2-6; CDR3 protein: CASSPVSGANVLTF
CDR3 length: 17; V gene: TRBV3-1/TRBV3-2; J gene: TRBJ2-1; CDR3 protein: CASSRSGGSRSYNEQFF
CDR3 length: 13; V gene: TRBV12-3/TRBV12-4; J gene: TRBJ1-2; CDR3 protein: CASRTGTNYGYTF
CDR3 length: 16; V gene: TRBV18; J gene: TRBJ1-4; CDR3 protein: CASSPPPETGREKLFF
CDR3 length: 14; V gene: TRBV7-2; J gene: TRBJ2-7; CDR3 protein: CASSLEQRAGEQYF
CDR3 length: 16; V gene: TRBV7-8; J gene: TRBJ2-7; CDR3 protein: CASSSSWGPTSYEQYF
CDR3 length: 14; V gene: TRBV29-1; J gene: TRBJ1-1; CDR3 protein: CSVEPTQGPTEAFF
CDR3 length: 13; V gene: TRBV7-3; J gene: TRBJ1-3; CDR3 protein: CASSSSSGNTIYF
CDR3 length: 15; V gene: TRBV30; J gene: TRBJ2-5; CDR3 protein: CAWTRGLAGAETQYF
CDR3 length: 13; V gene: TRBV7-2; J gene: TRBJ2-1; CDR3 protein: CASSKTGMDEQFF
CDR3 length: 13; V gene: TRBV6-5; J gene: TRBJ2-5; CDR3 protein: CASSYSYTETQYF
CDR3 length: 14; V gene: TRBV30; J gene: TRBJ1-2; CDR3 protein: CAWSVYRANYGYTF
CDR3 length: 14; V gene: TRBV9; J gene: TRBJ1-1; CDR3 protein: CASSVINGVTEAFF
CDR3 length: 13; V gene: TRBV10-3; J gene: TRBJ1-2; CDR3 protein: CAIRQGGIYGYTF
CDR3 length: 16; V gene: TRBV9; J gene: TRBJ1-4; CDR3 protein: CASSVGPGSTNEKLFF
CDR3 length: 14; V gene: TRBV10-2; J gene: TRBJ2-2; CDR3 protein: CASSDLAEGRELFF
CDR3 length: 14; V gene: TRBV18; J gene: TRBJ1-3; CDR3 protein: CASSGGSSGNTIYF
CDR3 length: 13; V gene: TRBV2; J gene: TRBJ2-2; CDR3 protein: CASRQGNTGELFF
CDR3 length: 14; V gene: TRBV5-1; J gene: TRBJ1-5; CDR3 protein: CASSLGTGDQPQHF
CDR3 length: 14; V gene: TRBV5-1; J gene: TRBJ1-4; CDR3 protein: CASSPGQGDEKLFF
CDR3 length: 13; V gene: TRBV5-1; J gene: TRBJ1-1; CDR3 protein: CASSSGDRGGAFF
CDR3 length: 14; V gene: TRBV12-5; J gene: TRBJ2-2; CDR3 protein: CASHPEGRTGELFF
CDR3 length: 14; V gene: TRBV7-9; J gene: TRBJ2-5; CDR3 protein: CASSSTEVRETQYF
CDR3 length: 15; V gene: TRBV5-4; J gene: TRBJ2-1; CDR3 protein: CASSALAGQYNEQFF
CDR3 length: 16; V gene: TRBV7-2; J gene: TRBJ2-7; CDR3 protein: CASSPGTSGRTGEQYF
CDR3 length: 14; V gene: TRBV5-1; J gene: TRBJ1-1; CDR3 protein: CASSWDSMNTEAFF
CDR3 length: 15; V gene: TRBV5-1; J gene: TRBJ2-1; CDR3 protein: CASSLTGLTYNEQFF
CDR3 length: 15; V gene: TRBV6-5; J gene: TRBJ2-5; CDR3 protein: CASRTSGSSMETQYF
CDR3 length: 13; V gene: TRBV3-1/TRBV3-2; J gene: TRBJ1-4; CDR3 protein: CASSQNRGEKLFF
CDR3 length: 15; V gene: TRBV6-5; J gene: TRBJ1-5; CDR3 protein: CASSSWTGDNQPQHF
CDR3 length: 15; V gene: TRBV9; J gene: TRBJ2-3; CDR3 protein: CASSVSWGRADTQYF
CDR3 length: 15; V gene: TRBV5-1; J gene: TRBJ1-6; CDR3 protein: CASSFTGQENSPLHF
CDR3 length: 12; V gene: TRBV6-6; J gene: TRBJ2-7; CDR3 protein: CASSRGNYEQYF
CDR3 length: 13; V gene: TRBV5-1; J gene: TRBJ2-7; CDR3 protein: CASSFAESYEQYF
CDR3 length: 11; V gene: TRBV20-1; J gene: TRBJ2-3; CDR3 protein: CSLYQTDTQYF
CDR3 length: 14; V gene: TRBV5-1; J gene: TRBJ2-2; CDR3 protein: CASSSTGIPGELFF
CDR3 length: 19; V gene: TRBV19; J gene: TRBJ2-4; CDR3 protein: CASSIAPYRGAVTKNIQYF
CDR3 length: 14; V gene: TRBV19; J gene: TRBJ1-6; CDR3 protein: CASSVRGQSSPLHF
CDR3 length: 15; V gene: TRBV5-1; J gene: TRBJ1-1; CDR3 protein: CASSFNEQGGTEAFF
CDR3 length: 14; V gene: TRBV3-1/TRBV3-2; J gene: TRBJ2-7; CDR3 protein: CASSQDTGAYEQYF
CDR3 length: 15; V gene: TRBV3-1/TRBV3-2; J gene: TRBJ1-4; CDR3 protein: CASSRPGQGNEKLFF
CDR3 length: 17; V gene: TRBV9; J gene: TRBJ1-1; CDR3 protein: CASSVGPLPPQNTEAFF